The T cell receptor beta chain under discussion was sequenced for a study of cytomegalovirus exposure and HLA in healthy donors. Germline V lookup: CDR1 SGHNT, CDR2 YYREEE (reference sequence). V shed 6 bases and J 5 bases; nucleotides not matched to a gene: 7. The CDR3 consists of 14 residues. With respect to this clone: Antigen specificity is unknown.

Study-level findings and limits: Some highly shared sequence variants likely arose as a pipeline artifact. Later on, analysis showed that most CMV-associated TCR beta chains appeared to be HLA-restricted.

The study ran its PCR with 60 Vbeta and 13 Jbeta primers. The protocol was immunoSEQ multiplex PCR, while the TCRdb copy is restricted to in-frame clones and leaves out a portion. The top ten clones hold around 1.5% of a sample with 110,000 or so clones, about four fifths of them seen once. This sequence originates from a woman between 18 and 29 years old in good health and CMV-seronegative. The sample comprised PBMCs. The rearrangement uses TRBV5-4 and TRBJ2-1; 8 bases are a match to TRBD2. The CDR3 region has the DNA TGTGCCAGCACGGGACTAGATACAGACAATGAGCAGTTCTTC. Translated: CASTGLDTDNEQFF.